One and the same sample provided the 21 T cell receptor beta chains below, sequenced in a study of T cell clonality in common variable immunodeficiency (dated by TCRdb to about 2015). To prepare the library, the immunoSEQ multiplex PCR assay was applied. TCRdb obtained this table from immuneACCESS and retained in-frame rearrangements with V and J assigned. These tables miss some clones; where compared with another copy, unresolved V genes account for less than half of the shortfall, and the remainder is unexplained. In this sample, about 42,000 clones appear, none counted once only. The leading ten clones occupy 1.3% to 1.5% of the sample. Sequencing was carried out using peripheral blood mononuclear cells. The source of these receptors is a person aged 18 to 75 in good health.

This clone appeared many times. The read finishes 3 residues shy of the CDR3 end, and the germline J gene is used to complete it. The rearrangement links TRBV20-1 to TRBJ1-3, with TRBD1 matching 7 bases. Looked up from germline, CDR1 is DFQATT and CDR2 is SNEGSKA (reference sequence). Trimming removed 2 bases from V and 4 bases from J; junction bases left unmatched: 14. This CDR3 has 17 amino acids. Partial CDR3 DNA: TGCAGTGCTAGATCCCCAACCCGACAGGGAGACGGAAACACC. It encodes CSARSPTRQGDGNT. In full, the CDR3 reads CSARSPTRQGDGNTIYF.

In its sample, this clone was seen many times. The CDR3 end falls 3 residues outside the read, so it is completed with the germline J gene. The rearrangement joins TRBV24-1 to TRBJ2-1; 7 bases map to TRBD2. CDR1 and CDR2 from the germline V gene are KGHDR and SFDVKD. The CDR3 runs to 16 residues. Trimming cost V 5 bases and J 7 bases; bases outside gene matches: 13. The chain's CDR3 is CATSAPPGRGRNEQFF. Partial CDR3 DNA: TGTGCCACCAGTGCCCCCCCAGGGAGGGGTAGGAATGAG.

This clone was found many times. The read ends 3 residues shy of where the CDR3 ends; the end is completed using the germline J gene. The chain couples TRBV20-1 to TRBJ1-5; 7 bases map to TRBD1. Germline trimming cut 5 bases from V and 1 base from J; bases unmatched to any gene: 11. The germline CDR1 and CDR2 sequences are DFQATT and SNEGSKA (reference sequence). The CDR3 is made up of 16 amino acids. CDR3 DNA (partial): TGCAGTGCTCGCCCTCCCGCGACAGGGAGCAATCAGCCC. Protein: CSARPPATGSNQP. The entire CDR3 protein reads CSARPPATGSNQPQHF.

This clone was found many times. Coverage ceases 3 residues before the CDR3 finishes, and the germline J gene fills in the end. The chain carries TRBV20-1 and TRBJ2-3; 10 bases agree with TRBD1. This CDR3 has 14 amino acids. Trimming took 5 bases from V and 7 from J; bases not matched to a gene: 9. In germline, CDR1 is DFQATT, CDR2 SNEGSKA (reference sequence). The CDR3: CSALGQGKAHTQYF. The covered CDR3 bases are TGCAGTGCTCTGGGACAGGGGAAGGCCCATACG.

This clone has ten or more counts. With the read ending 3 residues before the CDR3 end, the germline J gene is used to fill in that end. This rearrangement joins TRBV5-1 to TRBJ1-5; perhaps TRBD1 as D (5 bases). This CDR3 is built from 15 residues. V was trimmed by 1 base and J by 8 bases, leaving 16 bases between them. Per the germline V gene, CDR1 is SGHRS and CDR2 is YFSETQ. The sequenced CDR3 bases are TGCGCCAGCAGCTTGATTGGGGGGACGGGGGAGCCC. This translates into CASSLIGGTGEP. The complete CDR3 protein is CASSLIGGTGEPQHF.

This clone was seen ten or more times. The CDR3 end is not reached by the read, which stops 3 residues before it; the germline J gene fills it in. The chain has TRBV29-1 and TRBJ2-5, with D possibly TRBD2 on 6 matching bases. Germline CDR1 reads SQVTM; CDR2 reads ANQGSEA. V shed 4 bases and J shed 4 bases, with 10 bases lying between them. CDR3 length: 12 residues. The CDR3 region is CSVVRGGETQYF. The part of the CDR3 DNA that was read is TGCAGCGTTGTTAGGGGAGGAGAGACC.

In its sample, this clone was seen many times. The read gets to within 3 residues of the CDR3 end, and the germline J gene fills in the rest. The gene calls are TRBV29-1 and TRBJ2-5; 8 bases align to TRBD2. Germline CDR1 is SQVTM and CDR2 is ANQGSEA. The CDR3 runs to 14 residues. V lost 4 bases and J lost 6; bases outside the gene matches: 10. CDR3 region: CSVGVRAGAQTQYF. CDR3 DNA (partial): TGCAGCGTTGGGGTTCGAGCGGGAGCCCAGACC.

This clone has only a few counts. The read terminates 3 residues before the CDR3 end, so the remaining end is supplied by the germline J gene. The chain is built from TRBV7-9 and TRBJ2-5, with TRBD1 as a possible D gene (6 bases). This CDR3 is 14 amino acids long. The germline V and J ends were trimmed by 4 bases and 5 bases, with 14 bases remaining between them. The germline gives CDR1 SEHNR, CDR2 FQNEAQ (reference sequence). Partial CDR3 DNA: TGTGCCAGCAGCTGGCCAGGGGCAAGGGAGACC. This translates into CASSWPGARET. The full-length CDR3 reads as CASSWPGARETQYF.

This clone was observed many times. The read ends 3 residues early relative to the CDR3; the germline J gene fills the gap. The chain links TRBV28 to TRBJ2-3; D unresolved. V lost 6 bases and J 0 bases, leaving 13 bases between the germline ends. The germline V gene encodes CDR1 MDHEN and CDR2 SYDVKM. This CDR3 comprises 15 residues. CDR3 region: CASSLRLTSTDTQYF. The covered CDR3 bases are TGTGCCAGCAGCTTGCGGCTAACCAGCACAGATACG.

A remark on this clone: The sequence runs out 3 residues before the end of the CDR3; the remainder is reconstructed from the germline J gene. The V and J genes are TRBV18 and TRBJ1-1; D perhaps matches TRBD1 (5 bases). Germline lookup yields CDR1 KGHSH and CDR2 LQKENI. Trimming pared 2 bases from V and 4 bases from J, leaving 11 bases between. This CDR3 is built from 14 residues. The DNA read from the CDR3 is TGTGCCAGCTCACCAGGGCGGGGGATCACTGAA. Encoded protein: CASSPGRGITE. The full CDR3 sequence reads CASSPGRGITEAFF.

This clone was counted many times. The read finishes 3 residues shy of the CDR3 end, and the germline J gene is used to complete it. The chain links TRBV20-1 to TRBJ2-3, with D possibly being TRBD2 (6 bases). CDR1 is DFQATT, CDR2 SNEGSKA, per germline (reference sequence). The V and J ends lost 3 bases and 1 base respectively, with 11 bases between them. This CDR3 comprises 14 residues. The CDR3 reads CSARGGLGTDTQYF. Incomplete CDR3 DNA: TGCAGTGCTAGGGGGGGACTCGGCACAGATACG.

The sample holds many counts of this clone. CDR3 sequence reads: CASSWGLDSYEQYF. The sequenced part of the CDR3 DNA is TGTGCCAGCAGCTGGGGACTCGATTCCTACGAG. The chain employs TRBV5-5 and TRBJ2-7, with TRBD2 as a possible D gene (6 bases). The read finishes 3 residues shy of the CDR3 end, and the germline J gene is used to complete it. The germline V and J ends were trimmed by 3 bases and 1 base, with 11 bases remaining between them. The CDR3 covers 14 residues. Germline V gene data show CDR1 as SGHKS and CDR2 as YYEKEE (reference sequence).

There are many counts of this clone. The CDR3 protein is CASTTPGNRYGYTF. The sequenced part of the CDR3 DNA is TGTGCCAGCACCACGCCGGGGAATCGGTATGGC. This chain uses TRBV7-9 with TRBJ1-2, with D uncertain. The read finishes 3 residues shy of the CDR3 end, and the germline J gene is used to complete it. The germline V and J ends were trimmed by 7 bases and 5 bases, with 17 bases remaining between them. Germline V CDR1 and CDR2: SEHNR, FQNEAQ (reference sequence). This CDR3 contains 14 residues.

This clone was found many times. The read ends 3 residues shy of where the CDR3 ends; the end is completed using the germline J gene. This rearrangement joins TRBV19 to TRBJ2-7; 7 bases agree with TRBD2. J lost 6 bases, V lost 2 bases, and 10 bases had no gene match. The CDR3 contains 15 residues. Per germline, CDR1 LNHDA and CDR2 SQIVND (reference sequence). CDR3 loop: CASSIYPGLDGEQYF. The sequenced part of the CDR3 DNA is TGTGCCAGTAGTATATATCCCGGACTAGACGGCGAG.

Comments on this clone: This likely traces to a read error, being one base from a far larger clone. The read gets to within 3 residues of the CDR3 end, and the germline J gene fills in the rest. The V gene is TRBV30, the J gene TRBJ2-3; D possibly corresponds to TRBD2 (5 bases). CDR3 length: 16 residues. Germline CDR1 GTSNPN, CDR2 SVGIG (reference sequence). The CDR3: CAWSPTRGEGWETQYF. The DNA read from the CDR3 is TGTGCCTGGAGTCCCACACGGGGAGAGGGATGGGAGACG.

This clone has at least ten counts. The DNA ends 3 residues before the CDR3 does, and the rest of the CDR3 is filled in from the germline J gene. The rearrangement uses TRBV20-1 and TRBJ2-7, with a tentative D call TRBD1 (5 bases). Trimming left V 7 bases short and J 4 bases short, with 11 bases between. CDR1 and CDR2 from the germline V gene are DFQATT and SNEGSKA (reference sequence). CDR3 length: 11 residues. The CDR3 here is CSDSQGYEQYF. Partial CDR3 DNA: TGCAGTGACTCCCAGGGTTACGAG.

Comment on this clone: The read gets to within 3 residues of the CDR3 end, and the germline J gene fills in the rest. This sequence joins TRBV7-9 and TRBJ2-3; D perhaps matches TRBD2 (6 bases). The CDR3 consists of 14 residues. Trimming stripped 5 bases from V and 6 bases from J, with 15 bases between. CDR1 SEHNR and CDR2 FQNEAQ come from the germline V gene (reference sequence). This CDR3 reads CASSPPGGEDTQYF. CDR3 DNA (partial): TGTGCCAGCAGCCCGCCCGGAGGGGAGGATACG. Together with reference TRBV7-9 and TRBJ2-3, the CDR3 gives the full variable domain: DTGVSQNPRHKITKRGQNVTFRCDPISEHNRLYWYRQTLGQGPEFLTYFQNEAQLEKSRLLSDRFSAERPKGSFSTLEIQRTEQGDSAMYLCASSPPGGEDTQYFGPGTRLTVL.

In its sample, this clone was seen many times. The read finishes 3 residues shy of the CDR3 end, and the germline J gene is used to complete it. The chain is built from TRBV20-1 and TRBJ2-5; 8 bases align to TRBD2. The CDR3 is made up of 16 amino acids. After removal of 1 base from V and 5 bases from J, the junction contained 12 bases not matched to a gene. Per the germline V gene, CDR1 is DFQATT and CDR2 is SNEGSKA (reference sequence). Partial CDR3 DNA: TGCAGTGCTAGAGTTGGAACTAGCGGTTTTCGGGAGACC. Protein: CSARVGTSGFRET. The CDR3 in its entirety is CSARVGTSGFRETQYF.

This clone was picked up many times. The read halts 3 residues ahead of the CDR3 end, with the missing end drawn from the germline J gene. The chain has TRBV20-1 and TRBJ2-1; 14 bases fit TRBD2. Germline loops: CDR1 DFQATT, CDR2 SNEGSKA (reference sequence). The CDR3 covers 14 residues. V lost 6 bases, J lost 7 bases, and 5 bases stayed unmatched. The sequenced CDR3 bases are TGCAGTGCATTATGGACTAGCGGGAGGAATGAG. It yields the protein CSALWTSGRNE. The whole CDR3 sequence reads CSALWTSGRNEQFF.

This clone was found many times. Read sequence stops 3 residues before the CDR3 end, and the germline J gene provides the missing end. V is TRBV5-1 and J is TRBJ1-2; 9 bases are a match to TRBD1. CDR1 SGHRS and CDR2 YFSETQ come from the germline V gene. The V and J ends lost 0 bases and 3 bases, in that order; junction bases with no gene match: 6. The CDR3 consists of 16 residues. The CDR3 sequence: CASSLGPGQGDYGYTF. Partial CDR3 DNA: TGCGCCAGCAGCTTGGGGCCGGGACAGGGAGACTATGGC. Using reference TRBV5-1 and TRBJ1-2 for the parts outside the CDR3, the full variable domain is KAGVTQTPRYLIKTRGQQVTLSCSPISGHRSVSWYQQTPGQGLQFLFEYFSETQRNKGNFPGRFSGRQFSNSRSEMNVSTLELGDSALYLCASSLGPGQGDYGYTFGSGTRLTVV.

In this sample, this clone turned up many times. The read ends 3 residues early relative to the CDR3; the germline J gene fills the gap. The same CDR3 is also encoded by other DNA sequences in this sample. This chain joins TRBV2 and TRBJ1-2, with 9 bases fitting TRBD1. With 6 bases clipped from V and 4 bases from J, the junction kept 3 bases outside the gene matches. The germline V gene encodes CDR1 SNHLY and CDR2 FYNNEI. The CDR3 runs to 13 residues. CDR3 DNA (partial): TGTGCCAGCAGCGGACAGGGGAGCTATGGC. Protein: CASSGQGSYG. The full-length CDR3 reads as CASSGQGSYGYTF.